A selection of T cell receptor beta chains follows, all from one sample in a study of control samples from healthy donors and cancer patients. Profiled with immunoSEQ multiplex PCR; TCRdb holds only in-frame clones, not every one. The profile shows 130,000 to 150,000 clones, roughly 90% of them singletons. Material: blood. The receptors were gathered from a man younger than 40 in good health. CDR3s include the opening cysteine and the closing phenylalanine or tryptophan. D genes are given only for firm matches. Only part of the rows carry a size: once, few, many, or a class if the clone is expanded.

J gene: TRBJ2-3; V gene: TRBV4-3; clone size: once; D gene: TRBD2; CDR3 DNA: TGCGCCAGCAGCCCCGCGGCGGGAGGGGGCGATACGCAGTATTTT; CDR3 protein: CASSPAAGGGDTQYF
J gene: TRBJ2-7; V gene: TRBV3-1/TRBV3-2; clone size: NA; D gene: NA; CDR3 DNA: TGTGCCAGCAGCCAAGGAAACAGCCTCTACGAGCAGTACTTC; CDR3 protein: CASSQGNSLYEQYF
J gene: TRBJ1-5; V gene: TRBV24-1; clone size: NA; D gene: NA; CDR3 DNA: TGTGCCACCAGTGAGGGGACTAATAGCAATCAGCCCCAGCATTTT; CDR3 protein: CATSEGTNSNQPQHF
J gene: TRBJ2-7; V gene: TRBV30; clone size: few; D gene: NA; CDR3 DNA: TGTGCCTGGGGACCGGGCCAGCGGGTTGCCTACGAGCAGTACTTC; CDR3 protein: CAWGPGQRVAYEQYF
J gene: TRBJ2-6; V gene: TRBV5-1; clone size: NA; D gene: TRBD1; CDR3 DNA: TGCGCCAGCAGCCACCGACAGGGGACCCTCTCTGGGGCCAACGTCCTGACTTTC; CDR3 protein: CASSHRQGTLSGANVLTF
J gene: TRBJ2-2; V gene: TRBV4-3; clone size: NA; D gene: NA; CDR3 DNA: TGCGCCAGCAGCCCCAGCGTAACCTACACCGGGGAGCTGTTTTTT; CDR3 protein: CASSPSVTYTGELFF
J gene: TRBJ2-7; V gene: TRBV7-9; clone size: NA; D gene: NA; CDR3 DNA: TGTGCCAGCAGCCCCGCGGGGTATTCCTCCTACGAGCAGTACTTC; CDR3 protein: CASSPAGYSSYEQYF
J gene: TRBJ2-1; V gene: TRBV5-6; clone size: NA; D gene: TRBD1; CDR3 DNA: TGTGCCAGCAGCCTCAGGGGGCGCGTTTTTCATGAGCAGTTCTTC; CDR3 protein: CASSLRGRVFHEQFF
J gene: TRBJ1-4; V gene: TRBV6-5; clone size: NA; D gene: NA; CDR3 DNA: TGTGCCAGCACTCGGGGGGGAGAGGATGAAAAACTGTTTTTT; CDR3 protein: CASTRGGEDEKLFF
J gene: TRBJ2-1; V gene: TRBV7-3; clone size: NA; D gene: TRBD1; CDR3 DNA: TGTGCCAGCAGCTTAACTGACAGGGGGATCGATGAGCAGTTCTTC; CDR3 protein: CASSLTDRGIDEQFF
J gene: TRBJ1-1; V gene: TRBV7-2; clone size: NA; D gene: NA; CDR3 DNA: TGTGCCAGCAGCCCTGGGGTGGGATTGAACACTGAAGCTTTCTTT; CDR3 protein: CASSPGVGLNTEAFF
J gene: TRBJ2-7; V gene: TRBV6-2/TRBV6-3; clone size: NA; D gene: NA; CDR3 DNA: TGTGCCAGCAGTTACCACGGGCTCGAACAGTACTTC; CDR3 protein: CASSYHGLEQYF
J gene: TRBJ2-1; V gene: TRBV18; clone size: NA; D gene: TRBD1; CDR3 DNA: TGTGCCAGCTCACCACAAAATTGGGACAGGGGGCGCAATGAGCAGTTCTTC; CDR3 protein: CASSPQNWDRGRNEQFF
J gene: TRBJ1-2; V gene: TRBV10-3; clone size: NA; D gene: TRBD1; CDR3 DNA: TGTGCCACCTTGGGACAGCTGGGCTATGGCTACACCTTC; CDR3 protein: CATLGQLGYGYTF
J gene: TRBJ2-7; V gene: TRBV4-3; clone size: once; D gene: TRBD1; CDR3 DNA: TGCGCCAGCAGCCAAGAGGGGTACAGGGGAAACCCCTACGAGCAGTACTTC; CDR3 protein: CASSQEGYRGNPYEQYF
J gene: TRBJ2-3; V gene: TRBV5-1; clone size: NA; D gene: TRBD2; CDR3 DNA: TGCGCCAGCAGCTTGGCAGCGGGAGTTGGAGATACGCAGTATTTT; CDR3 protein: CASSLAAGVGDTQYF
J gene: TRBJ2-1; V gene: TRBV6-4; clone size: NA; D gene: TRBD2; CDR3 DNA: TGTGCCATCCCGTGGCCTAGCGGGGGGGCTCGGCAGTTCTTC; CDR3 protein: CAIPWPSGGARQFF
J gene: TRBJ1-1; V gene: TRBV7-2; clone size: NA; D gene: TRBD1; CDR3 DNA: TGTGCCAGCAGCTCAGGGACAGCCGCTTTCTTT; CDR3 protein: CASSSGTAAFF
J gene: TRBJ2-7; V gene: TRBV12-3/TRBV12-4; clone size: NA; D gene: NA; CDR3 DNA: TGTGCCAGCAGTTTTGTCGGCGGGTACGAGCAGTACTTC; CDR3 protein: CASSFVGGYEQYF
J gene: TRBJ2-3; V gene: TRBV29-1; clone size: once; D gene: TRBD2; CDR3 DNA: TGCAGCGTTGAAGATCTTGCGGGGGTAGGAGATACGCAGTATTTT; CDR3 protein: CSVEDLAGVGDTQYF
J gene: TRBJ1-4; V gene: TRBV12-3/TRBV12-4; clone size: NA; D gene: NA; CDR3 DNA: TGTGCCAGCAGTCCCCAATTCGAAAAACTGTTTTTT; CDR3 protein: CASSPQFEKLFF
J gene: TRBJ1-2; V gene: TRBV3-1/TRBV3-2; clone size: NA; D gene: NA; CDR3 DNA: TGTGCCAGCAGCCCCTATCCGGAAGCTAACTATGGCTACACCTTC; CDR3 protein: CASSPYPEANYGYTF
J gene: TRBJ1-5; V gene: TRBV7-6; clone size: NA; D gene: NA; CDR3 DNA: TGTGCCAGCAGCTTCGGGGGCCTCAATCAGCCCCAGCATTTT; CDR3 protein: CASSFGGLNQPQHF
J gene: TRBJ2-2; V gene: TRBV24-1; clone size: few; D gene: TRBD2; CDR3 DNA: TGTGCCACCAGGGCTACTAGCGGGGGGGCCTGGACCGGGGAGCTGTTTTTT; CDR3 protein: CATRATSGGAWTGELFF
J gene: TRBJ1-2; V gene: TRBV2; clone size: NA; D gene: NA; CDR3 DNA: TGTGCCAGCACGACAGCAGCTAACTATGGCTACACCTTC; CDR3 protein: CASTTAANYGYTF
J gene: TRBJ1-2; V gene: TRBV7-8; clone size: NA; D gene: TRBD1; CDR3 DNA: TGTGCCAGCAGCTTGGAGAGGGGACAGTATGGCTACACCTTC; CDR3 protein: CASSLERGQYGYTF
J gene: TRBJ1-1; V gene: TRBV5-5; clone size: NA; D gene: TRBD1; CDR3 DNA: TGTGCCAGCAGCCGGGAAGGGACAGGGAGCACTGAAGCTTTCTTT; CDR3 protein: CASSREGTGSTEAFF
J gene: TRBJ2-7; V gene: TRBV5-4; clone size: once; D gene: TRBD1; CDR3 DNA: TGTGCCGGCCGGCGACAGGGTTCCTACGAGCAGTACTTC; CDR3 protein: CAGRRQGSYEQYF
J gene: TRBJ2-1; V gene: TRBV3-1/TRBV3-2; clone size: NA; D gene: TRBD1; CDR3 DNA: TGTGCCAGCAGCCAAGGGGCCGGGACAGGGTCCAATGAGCAGTTCTTC; CDR3 protein: CASSQGAGTGSNEQFF
J gene: TRBJ1-2; V gene: TRBV19; clone size: once; D gene: TRBD1; CDR3 DNA: TGTGCCAGTAGTATAGAACCCAGGGGGAACTATGGCTACACCTTC; CDR3 protein: CASSIEPRGNYGYTF
J gene: TRBJ2-1; V gene: TRBV4-1; clone size: NA; D gene: TRBD2; CDR3 DNA: TGCGCCAGCAGCCCCCGGGGACTAGCGGGGGGATGGGAGCAGTTCTTC; CDR3 protein: CASSPRGLAGGWEQFF
J gene: TRBJ1-5; V gene: TRBV9; clone size: NA; D gene: NA; CDR3 DNA: TGTGCCAGCAGCGAGGCCGGACTGAATAATCAGCCCCAGCATTTT; CDR3 protein: CASSEAGLNNQPQHF
J gene: TRBJ2-1; V gene: TRBV14; clone size: NA; D gene: NA; CDR3 DNA: TGTGCCAGCAGCCAAGATTACTACAATGAGCAGTTCTTC; CDR3 protein: CASSQDYYNEQFF
J gene: TRBJ2-7; V gene: TRBV27; clone size: NA; D gene: TRBD2; CDR3 DNA: TGTGCCAGCAGTCCCCGGGACTACTCCTACGAGCAGTACTTC; CDR3 protein: CASSPRDYSYEQYF
J gene: TRBJ1-5; V gene: TRBV7-2; clone size: NA; D gene: NA; CDR3 DNA: TGTGCCAGCATCGAAGATACAGGGTATGGTCAGCCCCAGCATTTT; CDR3 protein: CASIEDTGYGQPQHF
J gene: TRBJ2-5; V gene: TRBV6-1; clone size: NA; D gene: NA; CDR3 DNA: TGTGCCAGCAGTGAGATAGCGCAAGAGACCCAGTACTTC; CDR3 protein: CASSEIAQETQYF
J gene: TRBJ2-2; V gene: TRBV7-3; clone size: NA; D gene: NA; CDR3 DNA: TGTGCCAGCAGCACAAGCGGGCGAACCGGTGGGGAGCTGTTTTTT; CDR3 protein: CASSTSGRTGGELFF
J gene: TRBJ2-7; V gene: TRBV4-1; clone size: NA; D gene: TRBD2; CDR3 DNA: TGCGCCAGCAGCTTGAGCCCCGGGAGGACCGGCTACGAGCAGTACTTC; CDR3 protein: CASSLSPGRTGYEQYF
J gene: TRBJ2-1; V gene: TRBV2; clone size: NA; D gene: TRBD2; CDR3 DNA: TGTGCCAGCAGGGCCGACGGGGGGTCCTACAATGAGCAGTTCTTC; CDR3 protein: CASRADGGSYNEQFF
J gene: TRBJ2-7; V gene: TRBV5-1; clone size: few; D gene: NA; CDR3 DNA: TGCGCCAGCAGCTTGGCGACTAGTACCTACGAGCAGTACTTC; CDR3 protein: CASSLATSTYEQYF
J gene: TRBJ1-2; V gene: TRBV19; clone size: NA; D gene: NA; CDR3 DNA: TGTGCCAGTAGTTCCAGGGTAACTTCCTATGGCTACACCTTC; CDR3 protein: CASSSRVTSYGYTF
J gene: TRBJ1-6; V gene: TRBV24-1; clone size: NA; D gene: NA; CDR3 DNA: TGTGCCACCAGTGATTCCAATGGGGGTAGTAATTCACCCCTCCACTTT; CDR3 protein: CATSDSNGGSNSPLHF
J gene: TRBJ2-7; V gene: TRBV5-4; clone size: few; D gene: NA; CDR3 DNA: TGTGCCAGCAGCCGGGCGGACGCCTCCTACGAGCAGTACTTC; CDR3 protein: CASSRADASYEQYF
J gene: TRBJ2-3; V gene: TRBV11-2; clone size: NA; D gene: TRBD1; CDR3 DNA: TGTGCCAGCACCCCGGGACAGGCCACAGATACGCAGTATTTT; CDR3 protein: CASTPGQATDTQYF
J gene: TRBJ2-1; V gene: TRBV18; clone size: NA; D gene: NA; CDR3 DNA: TGTGCCAGCTCAGCGGACACGTTGAGCTCCTACAATGAGCAGTTCTTC; CDR3 protein: CASSADTLSSYNEQFF
J gene: TRBJ1-5; V gene: TRBV18; clone size: NA; D gene: NA; CDR3 DNA: TGTGCCAGCTCTAAGGGGTCTGGTCAGCCCCAGCATTTT; CDR3 protein: CASSKGSGQPQHF
J gene: TRBJ1-1; V gene: TRBV5-6; clone size: NA; D gene: TRBD1; CDR3 DNA: TGTGCCAGCAGCAGATCAGGGGGCACTGAAGCTTTCTTT; CDR3 protein: CASSRSGGTEAFF
J gene: TRBJ2-7; V gene: TRBV3-1/TRBV3-2; clone size: NA; D gene: NA; CDR3 DNA: TGTGCCAGCAGCCCAAAGGGACTCGCCTCCTACGAGCAGTACTTC; CDR3 protein: CASSPKGLASYEQYF
J gene: TRBJ1-5; V gene: TRBV19; clone size: once; D gene: NA; CDR3 DNA: TGTGCCAGTAGTACGGGGACGGTAAATCAGCCCCAGCATTTT; CDR3 protein: CASSTGTVNQPQHF
J gene: TRBJ1-3; V gene: TRBV19; clone size: NA; D gene: NA; CDR3 DNA: TGTGCCACAAGACTGCCCAGCTCTGGAAACACCATATATTTT; CDR3 protein: CATRLPSSGNTIYF
J gene: TRBJ2-3; V gene: TRBV6-1; clone size: NA; D gene: NA; CDR3 DNA: TGTGCCAGCAGTGAAAACACGGCCTCCACAGATACGCAGTATTTT; CDR3 protein: CASSENTASTDTQYF
J gene: TRBJ1-6; V gene: TRBV7-2; clone size: NA; D gene: NA; CDR3 DNA: TGTGCCAGCAGCTTATTAGGCAGGGACAATTCACCCCTCCACTTT; CDR3 protein: CASSLLGRDNSPLHF
J gene: TRBJ1-6; V gene: TRBV2; clone size: NA; D gene: NA; CDR3 DNA: TGTGCCAGGAAGAGCCTGGGAAATTCACCCCTCCACTTT; CDR3 protein: CARKSLGNSPLHF
J gene: TRBJ2-1; V gene: TRBV11-1; clone size: NA; D gene: TRBD2; CDR3 DNA: TGTGCCAGCAGCTTAGCTGGCCAGATGGGGGGGAATGAGCAGTTCTTC; CDR3 protein: CASSLAGQMGGNEQFF